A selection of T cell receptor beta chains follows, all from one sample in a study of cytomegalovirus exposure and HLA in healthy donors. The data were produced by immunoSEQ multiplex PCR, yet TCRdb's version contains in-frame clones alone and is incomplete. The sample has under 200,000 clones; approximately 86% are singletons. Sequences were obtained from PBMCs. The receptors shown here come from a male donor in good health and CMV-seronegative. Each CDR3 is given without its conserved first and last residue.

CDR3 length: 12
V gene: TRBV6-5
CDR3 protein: ASSLQGGTGELF

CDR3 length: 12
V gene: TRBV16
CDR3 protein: ASSQRGRNTEAF

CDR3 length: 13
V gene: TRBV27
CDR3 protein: ASSPGTGWIYGYT

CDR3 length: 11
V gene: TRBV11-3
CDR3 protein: ASSSNMNTEAF

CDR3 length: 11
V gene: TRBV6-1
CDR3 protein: ASSPRGGTEAF

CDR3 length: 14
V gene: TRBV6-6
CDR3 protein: ASRGSQGLPGNTIY

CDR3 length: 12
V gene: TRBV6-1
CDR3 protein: ASRVLAGADTQY

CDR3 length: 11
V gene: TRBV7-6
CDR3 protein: ASSLAQGYEQY

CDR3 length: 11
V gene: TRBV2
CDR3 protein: ASRLTGYNEQF

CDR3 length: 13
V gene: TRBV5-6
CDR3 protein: ASSVQGERNTEAF

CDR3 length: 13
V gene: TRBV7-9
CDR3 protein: ASSITSGSTDTQY

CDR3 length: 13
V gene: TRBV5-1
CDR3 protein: ASSLVLSGANVLT

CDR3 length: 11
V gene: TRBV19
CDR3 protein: ASSIARAAEQY

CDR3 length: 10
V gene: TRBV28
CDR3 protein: ASARGGYEQY

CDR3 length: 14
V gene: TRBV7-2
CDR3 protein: ASSILAGRITGELF

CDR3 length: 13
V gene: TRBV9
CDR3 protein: ASSVGVQGVREQF

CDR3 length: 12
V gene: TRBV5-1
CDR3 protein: ASSSTGSTDTQY

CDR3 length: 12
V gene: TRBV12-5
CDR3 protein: ASGSSGSVETQY

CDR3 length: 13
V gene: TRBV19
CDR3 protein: ASSTKGGAGYGYT

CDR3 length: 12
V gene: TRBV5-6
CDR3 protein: ASTYPGLNYGYT

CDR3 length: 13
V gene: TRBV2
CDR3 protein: ASSRDSPIKNIQY

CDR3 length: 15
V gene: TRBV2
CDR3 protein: ASSEASGVSGANVLT

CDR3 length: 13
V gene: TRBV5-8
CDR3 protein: ASSQQGQGNSPLH

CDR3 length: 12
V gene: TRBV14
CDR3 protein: ASSWDRGNSPLH

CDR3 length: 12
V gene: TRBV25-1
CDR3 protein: ASSGEVASTEAF

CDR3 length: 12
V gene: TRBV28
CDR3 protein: ASTPPLEVWEQY

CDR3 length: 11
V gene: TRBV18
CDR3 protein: ASSPRAGDGYT

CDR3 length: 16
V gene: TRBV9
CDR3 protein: ASSVGPLAGGMRDTQY

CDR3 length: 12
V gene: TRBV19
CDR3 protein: ASPPQGQGLEAF

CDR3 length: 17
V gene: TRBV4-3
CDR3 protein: ASSQGTSGSGVVSDTQY

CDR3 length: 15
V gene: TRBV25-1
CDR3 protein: ASSGPGAGGPYNEQF

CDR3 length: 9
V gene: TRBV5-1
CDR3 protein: ASSFLNEQF

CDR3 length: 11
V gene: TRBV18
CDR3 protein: ASSPPLGGGYT

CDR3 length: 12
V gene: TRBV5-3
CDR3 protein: ARSSGQMNTEAF

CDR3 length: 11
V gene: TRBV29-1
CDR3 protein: SVEGNTGGEQY

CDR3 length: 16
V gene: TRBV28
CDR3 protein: ASIPHGGTSGRSYEQY

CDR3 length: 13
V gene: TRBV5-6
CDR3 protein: ASSLAAGSTDTQY

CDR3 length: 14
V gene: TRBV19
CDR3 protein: ASRRETGLTNYGYT

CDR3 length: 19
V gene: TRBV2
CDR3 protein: ASSGWSVRGTQGSYNSPLH

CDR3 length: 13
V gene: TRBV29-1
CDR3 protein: SVNLRGIGSGELF

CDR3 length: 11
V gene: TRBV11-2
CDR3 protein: ASSSPGPYEQY

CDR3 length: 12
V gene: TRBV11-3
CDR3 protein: ASSLLGGAQPQH

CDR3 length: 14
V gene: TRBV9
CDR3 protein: ASSPRAGEGKNIQY

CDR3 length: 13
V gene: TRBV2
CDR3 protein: ASSDWAGITDTQY

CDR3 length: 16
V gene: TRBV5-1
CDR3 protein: ASSVVPWETKLYNEQF

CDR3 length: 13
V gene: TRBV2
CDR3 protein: ASRERTTQGAWQF

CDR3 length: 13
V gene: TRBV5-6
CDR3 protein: ASSYPGTGGNTIY

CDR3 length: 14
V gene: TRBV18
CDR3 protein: ASSFSLAENTGELF

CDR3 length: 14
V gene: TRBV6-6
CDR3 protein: ASSRGGTSSLGEQY

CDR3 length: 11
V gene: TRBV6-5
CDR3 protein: ASSFRFSYEQY

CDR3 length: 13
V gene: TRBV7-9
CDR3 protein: ASSLTSGSTDTQY

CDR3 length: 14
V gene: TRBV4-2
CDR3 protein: ASSQGTSGSIAEQY

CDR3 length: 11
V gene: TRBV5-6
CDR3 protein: ASIRQGGREQY

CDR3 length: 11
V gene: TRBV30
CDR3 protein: AWSDRGNQPQH

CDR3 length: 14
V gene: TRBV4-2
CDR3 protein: ASSQEISGRYYEQY

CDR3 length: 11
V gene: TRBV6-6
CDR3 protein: ASRTDERETQY

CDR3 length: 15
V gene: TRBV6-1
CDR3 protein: ASSESPAPTGNYGYT

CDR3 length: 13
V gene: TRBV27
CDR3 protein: ASSFTPTGAETQY

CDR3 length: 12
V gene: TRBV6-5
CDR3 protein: ASSYATGSGELF

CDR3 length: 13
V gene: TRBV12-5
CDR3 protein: ASGLGGRGRGEAF